Shown below are 2 T cell receptor beta chains from a single sample sequenced in a study of shared clonotypes between healthy human individuals. Libraries were prepared by immunoSEQ multiplex PCR; TCRdb keeps only in-frame clonotypes and omits some of them. Altogether hundreds of thousands of clones are present, about 96% being singletons, with the ten largest covering 0.06%. The material sequenced was naive CD4+ T cells sorted from blood. Subset indicated: CD45RA+ positively selected. These receptors were taken from a woman aged 30 to 39 in good health.

The chain recombines TRBV4-2 with TRBJ2-6, with TRBD1 identical over 8 bases. Germline values: CDR1 LGHNA, CDR2 YNFKEQ. The CDR3 totals 18 residues. Unmatched junction bases numbered 9, after V lost 5 bases and J lost 0 bases. The CDR3 protein is CASSSLGQVISGANVLTF. The CDR3 DNA sequence: TGTGCCAGCAGCTCATTGGGACAGGTTATCTCTGGGGCCAACGTCCTGACTTTC.

The V call is TRBV2, the J call TRBJ2-5, with TRBD2 matching over 8 bases. The J call may be faulty, since TRBJ2-7 better matches the DNA end. Germline V gives CDR1 SNHLY, CDR2 FYNNEI. The CDR3 is 13 amino acids. For the CDR3, the DNA is TGTGCCAGCGCCAGACTAGCGACCTACGAGCAGTACTTC. It is translated as CASARLATYEQYF.